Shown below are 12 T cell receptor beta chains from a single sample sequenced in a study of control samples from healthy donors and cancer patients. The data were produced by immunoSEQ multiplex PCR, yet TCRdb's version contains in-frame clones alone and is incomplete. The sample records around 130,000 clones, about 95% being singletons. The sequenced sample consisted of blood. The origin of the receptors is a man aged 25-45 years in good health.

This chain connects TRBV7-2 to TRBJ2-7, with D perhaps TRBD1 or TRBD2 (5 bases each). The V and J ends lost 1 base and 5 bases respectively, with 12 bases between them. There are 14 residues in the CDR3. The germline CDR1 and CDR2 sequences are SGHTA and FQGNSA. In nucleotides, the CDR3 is TGTGCCAGCAGCTTAGTCCGGGACGACCACGAGCAGTACTTC. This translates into CASSLVRDDHEQYF.

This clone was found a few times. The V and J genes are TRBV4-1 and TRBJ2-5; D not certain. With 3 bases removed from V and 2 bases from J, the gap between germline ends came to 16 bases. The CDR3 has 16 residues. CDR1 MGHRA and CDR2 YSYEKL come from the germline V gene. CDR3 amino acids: CASSQDDWVRQETQYF. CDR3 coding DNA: TGCGCCAGCAGCCAGGACGACTGGGTGCGACAAGAGACCCAGTACTTC.

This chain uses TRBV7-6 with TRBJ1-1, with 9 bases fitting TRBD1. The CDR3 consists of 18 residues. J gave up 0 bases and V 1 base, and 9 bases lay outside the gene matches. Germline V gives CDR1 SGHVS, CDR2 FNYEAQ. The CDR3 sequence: CASSLGAGTGTLNTEAFF. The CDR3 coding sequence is TGTGCCAGCAGCTTAGGGGCCGGGACAGGGACCCTGAACACTGAAGCTTTCTTT.

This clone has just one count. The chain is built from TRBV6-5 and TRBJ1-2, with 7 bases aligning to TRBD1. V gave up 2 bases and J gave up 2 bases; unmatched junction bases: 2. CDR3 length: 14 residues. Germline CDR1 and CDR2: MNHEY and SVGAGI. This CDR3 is CASSYRDSNYGYTF. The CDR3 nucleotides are TGTGCCAGCAGTTACCGGGACAGCAACTATGGCTACACCTTC.

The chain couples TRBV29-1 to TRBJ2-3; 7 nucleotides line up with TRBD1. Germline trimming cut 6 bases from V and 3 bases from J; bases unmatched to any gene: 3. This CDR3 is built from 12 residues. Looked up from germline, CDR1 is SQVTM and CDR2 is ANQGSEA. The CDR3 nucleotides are TGCAGCGTCTCAGGGGGTACAGATACGCAGTATTTT. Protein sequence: CSVSGGTDTQYF.

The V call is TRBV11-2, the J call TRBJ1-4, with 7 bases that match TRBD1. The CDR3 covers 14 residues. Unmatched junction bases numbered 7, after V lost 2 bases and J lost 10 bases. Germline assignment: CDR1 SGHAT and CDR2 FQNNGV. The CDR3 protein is CASSLIDRAGKLFF. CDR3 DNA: TGTGCCAGCAGCTTAATCGACAGGGCCGGAAAACTGTTTTTT.

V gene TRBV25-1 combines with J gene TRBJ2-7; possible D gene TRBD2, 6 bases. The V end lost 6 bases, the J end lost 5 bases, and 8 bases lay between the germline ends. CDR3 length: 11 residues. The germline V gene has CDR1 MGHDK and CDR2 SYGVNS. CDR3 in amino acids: CASSREDEQYF. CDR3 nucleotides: TGTGCCAGCAGCAGGGAGGACGAGCAGTACTTC.

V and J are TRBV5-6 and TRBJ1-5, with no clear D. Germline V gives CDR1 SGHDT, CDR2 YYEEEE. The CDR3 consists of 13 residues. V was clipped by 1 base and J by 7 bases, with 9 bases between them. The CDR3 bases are TGTGCCAGCAGCTTGACCGGAGGCCAGCCCCAGCATTTT. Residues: CASSLTGGQPQHF.

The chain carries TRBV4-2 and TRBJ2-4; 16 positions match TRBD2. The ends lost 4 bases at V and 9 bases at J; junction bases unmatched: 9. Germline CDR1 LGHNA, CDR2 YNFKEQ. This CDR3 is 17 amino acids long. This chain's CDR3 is CASSLSGTSGGARIQYF. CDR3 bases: TGTGCCAGCAGCCTTTCCGGGACTAGCGGGGGGGCGCGCATTCAGTACTTC.

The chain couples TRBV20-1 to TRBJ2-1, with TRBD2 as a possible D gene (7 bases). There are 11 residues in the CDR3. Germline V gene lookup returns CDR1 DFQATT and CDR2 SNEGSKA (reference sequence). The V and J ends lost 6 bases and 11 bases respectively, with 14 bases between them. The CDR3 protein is CSAPWGGQQFF. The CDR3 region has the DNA TGCAGTGCCCCCTGGGGGGGGCAGCAGTTCTTC.

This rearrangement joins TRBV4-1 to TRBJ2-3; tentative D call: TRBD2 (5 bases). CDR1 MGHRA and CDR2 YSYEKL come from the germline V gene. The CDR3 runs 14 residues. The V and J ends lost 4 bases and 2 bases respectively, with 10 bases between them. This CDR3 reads CASSPRAFTDTQYF. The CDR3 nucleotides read TGCGCCAGCAGCCCGAGGGCTTTCACAGATACGCAGTATTTT.

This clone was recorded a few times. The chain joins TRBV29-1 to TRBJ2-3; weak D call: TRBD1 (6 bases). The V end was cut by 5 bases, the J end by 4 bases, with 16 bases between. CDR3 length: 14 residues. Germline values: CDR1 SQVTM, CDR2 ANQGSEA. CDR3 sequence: CSVKGGPGSDTQYF. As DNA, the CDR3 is TGCAGCGTTAAAGGGGGACCTGGGTCAGATACGCAGTATTTT.